The present T cell receptor (beta chain) was sequenced within a study of T cell clones after liver transplantation. About the study: In this trial, immunosuppression withdrawal was attempted within 2 years of liver transplant. TCRbeta sequencing after a pre-transplant mixed lymphocyte reaction identified graft-donor-reactive clones, later tracked in post-transplant blood.

Using immunoSEQ multiplex PCR, the repertoire was profiled, and TCRdb retains in-frame clones only, with some absent. Of fewer than 65,000 clones in the sample, around 70% were seen once. Germline V gene data show CDR1 as MDHEN and CDR2 as SYDVKM. The CDR3 length is 15 residues. V was cut by 6 bases and J by 8 bases, with 19 bases left in between. Sequenced here: CD4+ T cells from blood, sampled at the 22-month timepoint. This receptor was identified in a human patient who received a liver transplant. The graft donor may be the source of some T cells. The chain employs TRBV28 and TRBJ1-4; D might be TRBD1 (6 bases). For the CDR3, the DNA is TGTGCCAGCAGCCCCCCCGGGGGCTTCCGGGAAAAACTGTTTTTT. It encodes CASSPPGGFREKLFF.